The next 15 T cell receptor beta chains were all read from a single sample in a study of OX40 agonist ivuxolimab in advanced cancers. Using immunoSEQ multiplex PCR, the repertoire was profiled, and TCRdb retains in-frame clones only, with some absent. Here the sample spans 70,000 to 95,000 clones, 90% being singletons. The input for sequencing was CD4+ or CD8+ T cells sorted from blood, taken in a trial of the OX40 agonist ivuxolimab. The source of these receptors is an adult with an advanced solid tumor such as melanoma, head and neck, liver or kidney cancer.

This clone has just one count. The rearrangement links TRBV9 to TRBJ2-7; 11 bases map to TRBD1. CDR3 length equals 16 residues. Trimming removed 4 bases from V and 1 base from J; junction bases left unmatched: 7. In germline, CDR1 is SGDLS, CDR2 YYNGEE. CDR3 in amino acids: CASSPLGQGASYEQYF. CDR3 DNA sequence: TGTGCCAGCAGCCCCCTAGGACAGGGGGCTTCCTACGAGCAGTACTTC.

V and J are TRBV25-1 and TRBJ2-1; D not resolved. Germline assignment: CDR1 MGHDK and CDR2 SYGVNS. The CDR3 spans 14 residues. Trimming removed 5 bases at V and 5 bases at J, with 13 bases between. The chain's CDR3 is CASSRFRVDNEQFF. CDR3 sequence (DNA): TGTGCCAGCAGTCGGTTCCGCGTAGACAATGAGCAGTTCTTC.

The CDR3 coding sequence is TGTGCCAGTAGATATGCTAGCGGGAAGAAAGATACGCAGTATTTT. This codes for CASRYASGKKDTQYF. The chain has TRBV19 and TRBJ2-3; 9 nucleotides line up with TRBD2. The CDR3 totals 15 residues. J gave up 5 bases and V 6 bases, and 9 bases lay outside the gene matches. The germline V gene has CDR1 LNHDA and CDR2 SQIVND (reference sequence). Full variable domain (remainder filled in from reference TRBV19 and TRBJ2-3): DGGITQSPKYLFRKEGQNVTLSCEQNLNHDAMYWYRQDPGQGLRLIYYSQIVNDFQKGDIAEGYSVSREKKESFPLTVTSAQKNPTAFYLCASRYASGKKDTQYFGPGTRLTVL.

The chain joins TRBV18 to TRBJ2-5, with TRBD2 matching over 7 bases. The CDR3 covers 15 residues. Germline V gene data show CDR1 as KGHSH and CDR2 as LQKENI. V dropped 6 bases and J dropped 3; count of bases not matched to a gene: 10. CDR3 in amino acids: CASSESGTTEETQYF. In DNA, the CDR3 is TGTGCCAGCTCCGAATCCGGGACTACCGAAGAGACCCAGTACTTC. Full variable domain (remainder filled in from reference TRBV18 and TRBJ2-5): NAGVMQNPRHLVRRRGQEARLRCSPMKGHSHVYWYRQLPEEGLKFMVYLQKENIIDESGMPKERFSAEFPKEGPSILRIQQVVRGDSAAYFCASSESGTTEETQYFGPGTRLLVL.

This chain connects TRBV11-1 to TRBJ2-1, with D hard to call. Germline V lookup: CDR1 SGHAT, CDR2 FQDESV (reference sequence). The V gene lost 5 bases and the J gene lost 6 bases, with 17 bases spanning the gap. This CDR3 is 15 amino acids long. The CDR3 nucleotides read TGTGCCAGCAGCCGACTGACTCTAACGGGCAATGAGCAGTTCTTC. It codes for CASSRLTLTGNEQFF.

The J gene is TRBJ1-1, the V gene TRBV28; 10 nucleotides align to TRBD1. CDR3 size: 13 residues. J gave up 6 bases and V 5 bases, and 3 bases lay outside the gene matches. CDR1 is MDHEN, CDR2 SYDVKM, per germline. The CDR3 nucleotides are TGTGCCAGCAGTGGTGGGACAGGGGCTGAAGCTTTCTTT. This sequence encodes CASSGGTGAEAFF.

The chain combines TRBV5-4 with TRBJ2-3; weak D call: TRBD1 (5 bases). CDR1 is SGHNT, CDR2 YYREEE, per germline (reference sequence). Trimming removed 4 bases from V and 5 bases from J, with 17 bases in between. The CDR3 loop spans 15 amino acids. The CDR3, as DNA: TGTGCCAGCAGCAACTCACAGGCCGCCAGAGATACGCAGTATTTT. Its translation is CASSNSQAARDTQYF.

This chain links TRBV6-4 with TRBJ1-4; D remains unclear. Germline V lookup: CDR1 MRHNA, CDR2 SNTAGT. This CDR3 contains 16 residues. Trimming took off 9 bases at V and 0 bases at J, with 17 bases between the two ends. CDR3 DNA sequence: TGTGCCAGATTCGAGGTGGGGTCCGCAACTAATGAAAAACTGTTTTTT. Protein sequence: CARFEVGSATNEKLFF.

This chain uses TRBV9 with TRBJ2-2; 9 nucleotides line up with TRBD2. Trimming took 3 bases from V and 0 from J; bases not matched to a gene: 9. CDR1 is SGDLS and CDR2 is YYNGEE in the germline V gene. The CDR3 has 18 amino acids. CDR3 protein: CASSAEGLATANTGELFF. The CDR3 DNA follows: TGTGCCAGCAGCGCGGAGGGACTAGCAACGGCGAACACCGGGGAGCTGTTTTTT.

This sequence joins TRBV10-1 and TRBJ2-7, with TRBD2 identical over 7 bases. This CDR3 is 14 amino acids long. The germline V gene encodes CDR1 WNHNN and CDR2 SYGVQD (reference sequence). V lost 3 bases to trimming and J lost 6 bases; unmatched junction nucleotides: 8. The CDR3 sequence: CASSDSGRTLEQYF. The CDR3 nucleotides read TGCGCCAGCAGTGATTCCGGGAGGACACTCGAGCAGTACTTC.

CDR3 nucleotides: TGTGCCAGTAGGTCCCAGGGAAGTGGGAACCAGCCCCAGCATTTT. Its protein product is CASRSQGSGNQPQHF. This rearrangement joins TRBV19 to TRBJ1-5; D may be TRBD1 (5 bases). The CDR3 covers 15 residues. Germline assignment: CDR1 LNHDA and CDR2 SQIVND (reference sequence). Trimming removed 6 bases at V and 7 bases at J, with 19 bases between.

V gene TRBV18 combines with J gene TRBJ2-7, with D unresolved. Between the trimmed V and J ends, which lost 3 bases and 0 bases, there was a span of 12 bases. The germline CDR1 and CDR2 sequences are KGHSH and LQKENI. The CDR3 covers 15 residues. CDR3 amino acids: CASSPSARSSYEQYF. The CDR3 coding sequence is TGTGCCAGCTCACCGTCCGCGAGGAGCTCCTACGAGCAGTACTTC.

The V gene is TRBV6-5, the J gene TRBJ2-1; no reliable D call. Germline assignment: CDR1 MNHEY and CDR2 SVGAGI. Between the trimmed V and J ends, which lost 5 bases and 0 bases, there was a span of 11 bases. The CDR3 is made up of 15 amino acids. This CDR3 is CASSTQASSYNEQFF. Here the CDR3 DNA reads TGTGCCAGCAGTACCCAGGCTAGCTCCTACAATGAGCAGTTCTTC.

This rearrangement joins TRBV4-2 to TRBJ1-2, with 7 bases identical to TRBD1. The ends lost 4 bases at V and 8 bases at J; junction bases unmatched: 13. Germline loops: CDR1 LGHNA, CDR2 YNFKEQ. The CDR3 covers 15 residues. CDR3 nucleotides: TGTGCCAGCAGCCCTACAAACAGGGGTGGGGTGGGCTACACCTTC. This codes for CASSPTNRGGVGYTF.

The chain recombines TRBV5-8 with TRBJ2-7, with 9 bases identical to TRBD2. The CDR3 sequence is 14 residues long. V dropped 3 bases and J dropped 6; count of bases not matched to a gene: 7. Germline CDR1 is SGHTS and CDR2 is YDEGEE. CDR3 region: CASSSVAGASEQYF. Written as DNA, the CDR3 is TGTGCCAGCAGCTCAGTAGCGGGAGCTAGCGAGCAGTACTTC.